A single sample gave rise to the 4 T cell receptor beta chains below, sequenced in a study of cytomegalovirus exposure and HLA in healthy donors. 13 Jbeta primers and 60 Vbeta primers were used for the PCR. Using immunoSEQ multiplex PCR, the repertoire was profiled, and TCRdb retains in-frame clones only, with some absent. Seen here are 220,000 or so clones, roughly 80% observed once, and the top ten hold 3.8%. The material sequenced was PBMCs. The receptors here all came from a male donor in good health and CMV-seronegative.

V and J are TRBV5-4 and TRBJ2-3; 8 nucleotides line up with TRBD2. Germline values: CDR1 SGHNT, CDR2 YYREEE (reference sequence). J gave up 4 bases and V 3 bases, and 7 bases lay outside the gene matches. The CDR3 loop spans 15 amino acids. In nucleotides, the CDR3 is TGTGCCAGCAGCTCACAAAGCGGGAGCGCAGATACGCAGTATTTT. The encoded protein is CASSSQSGSADTQYF.

The chain recombines TRBV5-1 with TRBJ1-2; TRBD1 matches at 10 bases. The CDR3 covers 16 residues. V shed 1 base and J 5 bases; nucleotides not matched to a gene: 8. CDR1 and CDR2 (germline): SGHRS, YFSETQ. DNA of the CDR3: TGCGCCAGCAGCTTGATACCGACAGGGGGCACGTATGGCTACACCTTC. This sequence encodes CASSLIPTGGTYGYTF.

This chain joins TRBV2 and TRBJ1-4; 7 bases agree with TRBD1. Trimming took 5 bases from V and 8 from J; bases not matched to a gene: 8. In germline, CDR1 is SNHLY, CDR2 FYNNEI. This CDR3 is 14 amino acids long. Here the CDR3 DNA reads TGTGCCAGCAGTCCCCAGGGGGTGAGGGAAAAACTGTTTTTT. It codes for CASSPQGVREKLFF.

V and J are TRBV15 and TRBJ2-5, with D possibly being TRBD1 (5 bases). Germline V gene lookup returns CDR1 LNHNV and CDR2 YYDKDF (reference sequence). CDR3 length: 14 amino acids. The V end lost 3 bases, the J end lost 5 bases, and 13 bases lay between the germline ends. CDR3 sequence reads: CATSRNQGGETQYF. CDR3 coding DNA: TGTGCCACCAGCAGGAACCAGGGTGGGGAGACCCAGTACTTC.